This T cell receptor beta chain originates from a study of blood T cell repertoires in COVID-19. Study-level background: Donors in the United States, Italy and Spain gave samples during acute or convalescent COVID-19. PBMCs, B-cell-depleted T cells, or T cells provided the cDNA or gDNA that made up the material.

The V gene lost 0 bases and the J gene lost 0 bases, with 8 bases spanning the gap. Germline lookup yields CDR1 SGHTA and CDR2 FQGNSA. The CDR3 spans 15 residues. Authors' analysis steps: Estimated nucleated cell counts came from reference gene primer amplification. Only in-frame clones appear in the TCRdb table, and some are missing; sequencing was by immunoSEQ multiplex PCR. The DNA gave D and trimming, while V, J and clone size come from that table. The sample holds more than 75,000 clones, roughly nine tenths seen once. The receptor was isolated from a man aged 50 to 59 with acute or convalescent COVID-19. The specimen sequenced was peripheral blood. The rearrangement uses TRBV7-2 and TRBJ1-2; D gene uncertain. The CDR3 bases are TGTGCCAGCAGCTTAGCAACGTCGGCTAACTATGGCTACACCTTC. Protein sequence: CASSLATSANYGYTF.